This TCR beta chain appears in the sequencing data of a study of cytomegalovirus exposure and HLA in healthy donors (dated by TCRdb to the late 2010s). With regard to the full study: The 650 to 750 repertoires of the first cohort and the 95 to 150 validation repertoires were produced on the same platform, according to a later analysis. The study was designed to test whether signatures of past pathogen exposure could be identified by cataloging public T cell receptors. In addition to the first cohort of 650 to 750 subjects, a separate validation cohort of approximately 130 different subjects was used. High-throughput TCR immunosequencing, statistical association of individual TCRs with disease status, and machine learning were combined to predict cytomegalovirus infection status. The paper as a whole reports these results and caveats: Three of the identified cytomegalovirus-associated TCR beta chains were confirmed in vitro to be specific for cytomegalovirus antigens. It was suggested by the authors that the approach could potentially be generalized to other disease states and immunological phenotypes. In a later analysis, TCRs clustered in the first cohort were found to also tend to co-occur in the approximately 110 validation repertoires, with 85% to 95% of cluster scores above 0. A total of fewer than 200 TCR beta chains were listed by the study as associated with cytomegalovirus. Most TCR sequences were observed very rarely across donors, whereas some public TCRs were present in many individuals. All 120 or so repertoires were used to score co-occurrence in the validation cohort in a later analysis, because that analysis had no HLA typing for the cohort. The classifier was reported to diagnose cytomegalovirus status with high specificity and sensitivity in both the original cohort and the validation cohort.

The CDR3 measures 12 amino acids from cysteine to phenylalanine. Only the CDR3 region is kept as DNA, spanning 36 bases read in frame from base 1. CDR1 SGHTA and CDR2 FQGNSA are derived from the germline V gene. V is reduced by 5 bases and J by 6 bases, leaving a spacing of 8 bases between them. Receptor amplification or capture employed the immunoSEQ multiplex PCR assay. Per the source publication's procedure: A statistical classification framework was developed to diagnose cytomegalovirus status using the catalog of TCR beta chain sequences. TCRdb limited this immuneACCESS table to in-frame rearrangements with V and J called. A share of clones is missing; checked studies link under half to unresolved V genes, and the rest is unexplained. V and J calls and clone size are copied from that table; D and trimming were computed from the DNA. Here the sample has 90,000 to 150,000 clones; around 88% occur a single time. The top ten constitute around 2% of the sample.

Donors formed part of the validation cohort, which comprised some 120 subjects and was distinct from the first cohort of under 750 subjects. As regards this clone: Its recognized antigen is unknown. Base qualities are not recorded, but no much larger clone differs from it by a single base.

The chain employs TRBV7-2 and TRBJ1-5; the D gene is not confidently resolved. This TCR derives from a man in his late teens or twenties in good health and CMV-seronegative. Sequenced input: PBMCs. The CDR3 loop reads CASSPPGQPQHF. The DNA reads as follows: TGTGCCAGCAGCCCACCCGGTCAGCCCCAGCATTTT.